The 18 T cell receptor beta chains listed next were all sequenced from one sample in a study of blood T cell repertoires in COVID-19. The method was immunoSEQ multiplex PCR; TCRdb's version includes in-frame clones alone and lacks a portion of them. Here the sample spans some 250,000 clones, approximately 90% being singletons. The sequenced sample consisted of peripheral blood. These receptors were collected from a woman aged 40 to 49 who had recovered from COVID-19.

The chain links TRBV5-4 to TRBJ1-2; 7 bases are a match to TRBD1. Germline CDR1 and CDR2: SGHNT and YYREEE (reference sequence). With 5 bases clipped from V and 2 bases from J, the junction kept 3 bases outside the gene matches. The CDR3 is 13 amino acids. The CDR3: CASRPQGNYGYTF. The DNA for the CDR3 is TGTGCCAGCAGACCACAGGGGAACTATGGCTACACCTTC.

V gene TRBV29-1 combines with J gene TRBJ2-5; TRBD1 matches 7 bases. Germline assignment: CDR1 SQVTM and CDR2 ANQGSEA. Trimming at V came to 6 bases and at J to 4 bases, leaving 8 bases not matched to a gene. The CDR3 consists of 13 residues. CDR3 sequence (DNA): TGCAGCGTCCAACAGGGGCTCAGAGAGACCCAGTACTTC. It translates to CSVQQGLRETQYF. The full variable domain, completed using reference TRBV29-1 and TRBJ2-5, is SAVISQKPSRDICQRGTSLTIQCQVDSQVTMMFWYRQQPGQSLTLIATANQGSEATYESGFVIDKFPISRPNLTFSTLTVSNMSPEDSSIYLCSVQQGLRETQYFGPGTRLLVL.

The rearrangement uses TRBV12-3 or TRBV12-4 and TRBJ2-3; no clear D gene. V lost 6 bases to trimming and J lost 5 bases, with 9 bases between them. The CDR3 runs 12 residues. The CDR3 spells CASSPPGDTQYF. The CDR3 nucleotides are TGTGCCAGCAGCCCCCCCGGAGATACGCAGTATTTT.

This chain joins TRBV19 and TRBJ1-5; D remains unclear. CDR1 and CDR2 (germline): LNHDA, SQIVND (reference sequence). Trimming cost V 5 bases and J 7 bases, with 15 bases left between them. The CDR3 consists of 14 residues. The CDR3 loop is CASSLRGLGQPQHF. The CDR3 region has the DNA TGTGCCAGTAGTCTCCGCGGCTTAGGCCAGCCCCAGCATTTT.

The table lists this clone with a count of one. The rearrangement links TRBV9 to TRBJ2-5; 9 bases match TRBD2. The germline CDR1 and CDR2 sequences are SGDLS and YYNGEE. J gave up 5 bases and V 0 bases, and 5 bases lay outside the gene matches. This CDR3 comprises 15 residues. Here the CDR3 DNA reads TGTGCCAGCAGCGTAGATGTAGCGGGAGTTGAGACCCAGTACTTC. It specifies CASSVDVAGVETQYF. Looking up the rest from reference TRBV9 and TRBJ2-5 gives the full variable domain: DSGVTQTPKHLITATGQRVTLRCSPRSGDLSVYWYQQSLDQGLQFLIQYYNGEERAKGNILERFSAQQFPDLHSELNLSSLELGDSALYFCASSVDVAGVETQYFGPGTRLLVL.

The V and J genes are TRBV6-5 and TRBJ1-1; tentatively, D is TRBD1 (6 bases). The germline V gene encodes CDR1 MNHEY and CDR2 SVGAGI. There are 14 residues in the CDR3. V was pared by 7 bases and J by 2 bases, with 14 bases between. The CDR3 sequence: CASTWGGANTEAFF. CDR3 DNA sequence: TGTGCCAGCACCTGGGGGGGGGCCAACACTGAAGCTTTCTTT.

V usage is TRBV9 and J usage is TRBJ1-2; D gene uncertain. Germline CDR1 SGDLS, CDR2 YYNGEE. This CDR3 has 11 amino acids. V lost 4 bases and J 6 bases, leaving 7 bases between the germline ends. DNA of the CDR3: TGTGCCAGCAGCTCTCGGGATGGCTACACCTTC. This codes for CASSSRDGYTF.

This clone was seen just once. This rearrangement joins TRBV29-1 to TRBJ2-1, with D possibly TRBD2 on 5 matching bases. CDR3 size: 11 residues. The V end lost 1 base, the J end lost 8 bases, and 6 bases lay between the germline ends. The germline CDR1 and CDR2 sequences are SQVTM and ANQGSEA. The CDR3 spells CSVEAGDEQFF. CDR3 bases: TGCAGCGTTGAAGCCGGGGATGAGCAGTTCTTC.

This clone has just a few counts. The V and J genes are TRBV14 and TRBJ1-1; 7 bases map to TRBD1. V lost 1 base, J lost 6 bases, and 8 bases stayed unmatched. Germline V CDR1 and CDR2: SGHDN, FVKESK. The CDR3 is made up of 15 amino acids. Written as DNA, the CDR3 is TGTGCCAGCAGCCAAGGAGGCAGGGGGGTCCCTGAAGCTTTCTTT. Translating it yields CASSQGGRGVPEAFF.

The rearrangement joins TRBV27 to TRBJ2-2; 9 nucleotides agree with TRBD2. V was pared by 5 bases and J by 6 bases, with 13 bases of the junction left unmatched. In germline, CDR1 is MNHEY, CDR2 SMNVEV (reference sequence). CDR3 length: 17 amino acids. CDR3 nucleotide sequence: TGTGCCAGCAGTCCATACCCTGCGGGAGGGCCGTCCGGGGAGCTGTTTTTT. Translated: CASSPYPAGGPSGELFF.

There are a few counts of this clone. V and J are TRBV30 and TRBJ1-5; a weak D match, TRBD1 (6 bases). The CDR3 spans 13 residues. Looked up from germline, CDR1 is GTSNPN and CDR2 is SVGIG (reference sequence). Trimming shortened V by 2 bases and J by 4 bases, and 9 bases separated the two germline ends. CDR3 sequence (DNA): TGTGCCTGGAGTCGGGGGGCGAATCAGCCCCAGCATTTT. It codes for CAWSRGANQPQHF. Using reference TRBV30 and TRBJ1-5 for the parts outside the CDR3, the full variable domain is SQTIHQWPATLVQPVGSPLSLECTVEGTSNPNLYWYRQAAGRGLQLLFYSVGIGQISSEVPQNLSASRPQDRQFILSSKKLLLSDSGFYLCAWSRGANQPQHFGDGTRLSIL.

In its sample, this clone was seen once. This chain joins TRBV9 and TRBJ2-1; 7 bases line up with TRBD2. V shed 3 bases and J 8 bases; nucleotides not matched to a gene: 14. Germline CDR1 is SGDLS and CDR2 is YYNGEE. The CDR3 has 16 amino acids. The CDR3 DNA follows: TGTGCCAGCAGCGAGGCTCGGGACTACCGTTATCATGAGCAGTTCTTC. It translates to CASSEARDYRYHEQFF.

This rearrangement joins TRBV7-2 to TRBJ2-5, with D tentatively TRBD2 (5 bases). There are 14 residues in the CDR3. V shed 2 bases and J shed 2 bases, with 9 bases lying between them. Germline V gene data show CDR1 as SGHTA and CDR2 as FQGNSA. DNA for the CDR3: TGTGCCAGCAGCTTAACAAGGGAGCAAGAGACCCAGTACTTC. It translates to CASSLTREQETQYF. The variable domain in full, with the rest retrieved from reference TRBV7-2 and TRBJ2-5, is GAGVSQSPSNKVTEKGKDVELRCDPISGHTALYWYRQSLGQGLEFLIYFQGNSAPDKSGLPSDRFSAERTGGSVSTLTIQRTQQEDSAVYLCASSLTREQETQYFGPGTRLLVL.

The chain joins TRBV20-1 to TRBJ2-1; TRBD2 might be the D (5 bases). The length of the CDR3 is 11 residues. CDR1 and CDR2 from the germline V gene are DFQATT and SNEGSKA (reference sequence). Trimming left V 6 bases short and J 3 bases short, with 6 bases between. CDR3: CSARDYNEQFF. The CDR3 region has the DNA TGCAGTGCACGGGACTACAATGAGCAGTTCTTC.

The chain recombines TRBV11-3 with TRBJ2-2; D gene unclear. The CDR3 is 12 amino acids. Trimming pared 5 bases from V and 8 bases from J, leaving 9 bases between. Germline V gene lookup returns CDR1 SGHNT and CDR2 YENEEA. CDR3 sequence: CASSPWRGELFF. The CDR3 bases are TGTGCCAGCAGCCCCTGGCGGGGGGAGCTGTTTTTT.

This clone has more than one count but fewer than ten. The chain is built from TRBV5-4 and TRBJ2-2, with 7 bases fitting TRBD2. V shed 4 bases and J 3 bases; nucleotides not matched to a gene: 6. The CDR3 has 15 residues. CDR1 and CDR2 (germline): SGHNT, YYREEE (reference sequence). CDR3 sequence reads: CASSMGGRDTGELFF. CDR3 coding DNA: TGTGCCAGCAGCATGGGTGGGAGGGACACCGGGGAGCTGTTTTTT.

The chain is built from TRBV7-6 and TRBJ2-1, with a possible D match to TRBD2 (5 bases). The CDR3 covers 12 residues. Germline loops: CDR1 SGHVS, CDR2 FNYEAQ. Trimming left V 5 bases short and J 9 bases short, with 11 bases between. The CDR3: CASSAGLGEQFF. As DNA, the CDR3 is TGTGCCAGCAGCGCCGGACTCGGTGAGCAGTTCTTC. Filled out from reference TRBV7-6 and TRBJ2-1, the complete variable domain reads GAGVSQSPRYKVTKRGQDVALRCDPISGHVSLYWYRQALGQGPEFLTYFNYEAQQDKSGLPNDRFSAERPEGSISTLTIQRTEQRDSAMYRCASSAGLGEQFFGPGTRLTVL.

The chain is built from TRBV6-1 and TRBJ2-3, with D possibly being TRBD2 (5 bases). Germline CDR1 MNHNS, CDR2 SASEGT. V was clipped by 3 bases and J by 6 bases, with 16 bases between them. CDR3 length equals 15 residues. The CDR3 nucleotides read TGTGCCAGCAGTGAGTCGGGGTCCCTGGTGGATACGCAGTATTTT. It encodes CASSESGSLVDTQYF.